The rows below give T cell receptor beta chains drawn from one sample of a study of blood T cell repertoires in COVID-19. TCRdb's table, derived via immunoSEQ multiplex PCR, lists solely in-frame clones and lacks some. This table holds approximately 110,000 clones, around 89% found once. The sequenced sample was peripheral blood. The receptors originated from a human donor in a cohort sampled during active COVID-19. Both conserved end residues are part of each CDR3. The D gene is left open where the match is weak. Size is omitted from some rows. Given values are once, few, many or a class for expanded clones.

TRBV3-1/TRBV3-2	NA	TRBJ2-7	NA	TGTGCCAGCAGCACACCCTCGAAGGCGAGGCACGAGCAGTACTTC	CASSTPSKARHEQYF
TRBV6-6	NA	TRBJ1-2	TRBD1	TGTGCCAGCAGTTTCGACAGGGTTGGCTACACCTTC	CASSFDRVGYTF
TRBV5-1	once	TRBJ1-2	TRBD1	TGCGCCAGCAGCTTGGATGGACAGGGCCTCTATGGCTACACCTTC	CASSLDGQGLYGYTF
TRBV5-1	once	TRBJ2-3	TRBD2	TGCGCCAGCAGCTCAACTAGCGGGGTCGGCACAGATACGCAGTATTTT	CASSSTSGVGTDTQYF
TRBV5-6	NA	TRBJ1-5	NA	TGTGCCAGCAGCTTATCAGGGCAGCCTATCGTGCCCCAGCATTTT	CASSLSGQPIVPQHF
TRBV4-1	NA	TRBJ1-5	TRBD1	TGCGCCAGCAGCCCCGGAGAGGACAGGCCGAATCAGCCCCAGCATTTT	CASSPGEDRPNQPQHF
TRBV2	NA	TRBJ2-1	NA	TGTGCCAGCAGCCCCCTCGAGCCCTCGGTGCGGGGCGAGCAGTTCTTC	CASSPLEPSVRGEQFF
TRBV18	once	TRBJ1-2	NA	TGTGCCAGCTCACCACTAGAGTTGAAAGGCTACACCTTC	CASSPLELKGYTF
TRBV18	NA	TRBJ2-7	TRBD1	TGTGCCAGCTCACCTCAGGGGGTGGCCACCTACGAGCAGTACTTC	CASSPQGVATYEQYF
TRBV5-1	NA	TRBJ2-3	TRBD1	TGCGCCAGCAGCCCTGTACAGGGGGGAGCAGATACGCAGTATTTT	CASSPVQGGADTQYF
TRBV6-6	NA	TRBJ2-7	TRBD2	TGTGCCAGCAGTTATACGAGGGAGGGCGGCGTCGAGCAGTACTTC	CASSYTREGGVEQYF
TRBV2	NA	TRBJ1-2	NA	TGTGCCAGCAGTGCCGGGGGGGATATTGGTGAGGGCTACACCTTC	CASSAGGDIGEGYTF
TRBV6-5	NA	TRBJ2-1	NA	TGTGCCAGCAGTTACTCCCAGAGGTCCTACAATGAGCAGTTCTTC	CASSYSQRSYNEQFF
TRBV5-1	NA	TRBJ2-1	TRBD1	TGCGCCAGCAGCTCGACAGGGGTCAATGAGCAGTTCTTC	CASSSTGVNEQFF
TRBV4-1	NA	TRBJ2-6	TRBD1	TGCGCCAGCAGCTCTACAGGGGACTCTGGGGCCAACGTCCTGACTTTC	CASSSTGDSGANVLTF
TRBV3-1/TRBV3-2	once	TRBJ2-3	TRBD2	TGTGCCAGCAGCCAAGATAACGAGCGGGAAAAGCCTTACGGTACGCAGTATTTT	CASSQDNEREKPYGTQYF
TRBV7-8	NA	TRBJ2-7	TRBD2	TGTGCCAGCAGCTTGGTGCGGGGGGGGGAGCAGTACTTC	CASSLVRGGEQYF
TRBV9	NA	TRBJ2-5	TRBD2	TGTGCCAGCAGCGTAGCAGCGGGGGGGGTACTAAGAGATCGGACCCAGTACTTC	CASSVAAGGVLRDRTQYF
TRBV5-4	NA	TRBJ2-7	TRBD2	TGTGCCAGCAGCTGGGTAGCGGGAGGTCTTTCCTACGAGCAGTACTTC	CASSWVAGGLSYEQYF
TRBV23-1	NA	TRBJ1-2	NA	TGCGCCAGCAGTCACCCCCTAATACGGGCTAACTATGGCTACACCTTC	CASSHPLIRANYGYTF
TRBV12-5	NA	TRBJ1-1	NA	TGTGCTAGTGGTTTGCCCCAGAAGAACACTGAAGCTTTCTTT	CASGLPQKNTEAFF
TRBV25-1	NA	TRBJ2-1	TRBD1	TGTGCCAGCAGTCCAGGGGACAGGGATTCGGATGAGCAGTTCTTC	CASSPGDRDSDEQFF
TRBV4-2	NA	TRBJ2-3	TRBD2	TGTGCCAGCAGCCAGACCGGGACTAGTAGCACAGATACGCAGTATTTT	CASSQTGTSSTDTQYF
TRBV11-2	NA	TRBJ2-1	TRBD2	TGTGCCAGCAGCTTAAACTTCGGGACTAGCGGCTACAATGAGCAGTTCTTC	CASSLNFGTSGYNEQFF
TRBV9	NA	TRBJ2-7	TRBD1	TGTGCCAGCAGCAGGGGACAGCCCCGGGGATCCTACGAGCAGTACTTC	CASSRGQPRGSYEQYF
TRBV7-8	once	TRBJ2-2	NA	TGTGCCAGCAGCTTAAACAGGGCTCCGAACACCGGGGAGCTGTTTTTT	CASSLNRAPNTGELFF
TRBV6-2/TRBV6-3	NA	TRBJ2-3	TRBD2	TGTGCCAGCAGTGGCCCCGGGAGGGGGAGTAAGGATACGCAGTATTTT	CASSGPGRGSKDTQYF
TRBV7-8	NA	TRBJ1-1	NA	TGTGCCAGCAGCTTAGTAAGGGGAGGGGGAGGGTCTGAAGCTTTCTTT	CASSLVRGGGGSEAFF
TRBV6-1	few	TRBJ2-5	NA	TGTGCCAGCAGTGAAGTCCCTGGGCCCCAAGAGACCCAGTACTTC	CASSEVPGPQETQYF
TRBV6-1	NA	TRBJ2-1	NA	TGTGCCAGCAGTGAGGGACACTACAATGAGCAGTTCTTC	CASSEGHYNEQFF
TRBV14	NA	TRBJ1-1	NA	TGTGCCAGCAGCCAAGGATTGGCGGTTTTGGGAGCTTTCTTT	CASSQGLAVLGAFF
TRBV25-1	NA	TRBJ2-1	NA	TGTGCCAGCAGTGACCCCACTAGTAGCTCCTACAATGAGCAGTTCTTC	CASSDPTSSSYNEQFF
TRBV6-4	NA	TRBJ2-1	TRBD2	TGTGCCAGCAGTGACCAATTAGCGGGAGGGTGCAATGAGCAGTTCTTC	CASSDQLAGGCNEQFF
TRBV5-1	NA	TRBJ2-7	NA	TGCGCCAGCAGCTTGAACGCAGGGGACCCCTCCTACGAGCAGTACTTC	CASSLNAGDPSYEQYF
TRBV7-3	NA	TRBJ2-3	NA	TGTGCCAGCAGCCAAGCACTAAGCACAGATACGCAGTATTTT	CASSQALSTDTQYF
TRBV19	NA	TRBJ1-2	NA	TGTGCCAGTCAGGGGAACCCTAACTATGGCTACACCTTC	CASQGNPNYGYTF
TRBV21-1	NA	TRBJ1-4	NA	TGTGCCAGCAGCCCCACCCCTTGGACAGGACGTTATGAAAAACTGTTTTTT	CASSPTPWTGRYEKLFF
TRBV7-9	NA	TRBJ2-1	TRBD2	TGTGCCAGCAGCAATAGCGGGGTGTTAAGGAATGAGCAGTTCTTC	CASSNSGVLRNEQFF
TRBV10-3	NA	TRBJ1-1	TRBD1	TGTGCCATCAGTCAGACAGGGGTACTCACTGAAGCTTTCTTT	CAISQTGVLTEAFF
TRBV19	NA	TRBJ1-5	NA	TGTGCCAGTAGTATCGGGGTGGATCAGCCCCAGCATTTT	CASSIGVDQPQHF
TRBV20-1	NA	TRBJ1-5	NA	TGCAGTGCTAGTCATGGGGCTCTATCCAATCAGCCCCAGCATTTT	CSASHGALSNQPQHF
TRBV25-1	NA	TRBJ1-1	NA	TGTGCCAGCAGTCCCTCTTGGGGGGATGGCACTGAAGCTTTCTTT	CASSPSWGDGTEAFF
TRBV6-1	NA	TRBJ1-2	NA	TGTGCCAGCAGTGATGATCGGGCGGGTAACTATGGCTACACCTTC	CASSDDRAGNYGYTF
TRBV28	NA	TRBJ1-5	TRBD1	TGTGCCAGCTGGGGGGACAGGGGGAATCAGCCCCAGCATTTT	CASWGDRGNQPQHF
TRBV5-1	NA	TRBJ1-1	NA	TGCGCCAGCAGCTTGGCCCCAGGGGTTAAGGGTGAAGCTTTCTTT	CASSLAPGVKGEAFF
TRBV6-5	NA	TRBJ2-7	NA	TGTGCCAGCCAATGGCGGCTAGGGGTCTACGAGCAGTACTTC	CASQWRLGVYEQYF
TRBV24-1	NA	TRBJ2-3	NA	TGTGCCACCAGTTTTAGCGCAGATACGCAGTATTTT	CATSFSADTQYF
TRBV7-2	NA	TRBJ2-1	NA	TGTGCCAGCAGCTTAGTAATTAGTGAGCAGTTCTTC	CASSLVISEQFF
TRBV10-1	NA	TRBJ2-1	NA	TGCGCCAGCAGTGAGTCAAGAGGCAATGAGCAGTTCTTC	CASSESRGNEQFF
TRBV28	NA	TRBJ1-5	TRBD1	TGTGCCAGCACCGGGGGGACAGGTAGGGGGAGAGGCAATCAGCCCCAGCATTTT	CASTGGTGRGRGNQPQHF
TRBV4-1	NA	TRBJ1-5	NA	TGCGCCAGCAGCCAAGAGGCGGTCCAGCCCCAGCATTTT	CASSQEAVQPQHF
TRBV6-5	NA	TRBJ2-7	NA	TGTGCCAGCAGTCCTATGGGGAGATCCTACGAGCAGTACTTC	CASSPMGRSYEQYF